This T cell receptor beta chain was sequenced in a study of long-term antiretroviral therapy in people with HIV. Germline V gene sequence: CDR1 MDHEN, CDR2 SYDVKM. This CDR3 is 13 amino acids long. V was shortened by 6 bases and J by 0 bases, with 6 bases between the two germline ends. Researchers ran immunoSEQ v3.0 at survey level. The assay was immunoSEQ multiplex PCR, and TCRdb's table has in-frame clones only and misses some. The sample consists of about 21,000 clones, about 76% of them appearing once. The chain joins TRBV28 to TRBJ1-5; D is unclear. The sequenced sample was unsorted PBMCs, obtained 0.1 years before starting antiretroviral therapy. This clonotype was obtained from a man between 40 and 49 years old with HIV. The CDR3 loop reads CASSWFSNQPQHF. CDR3 nucleotides: TGTGCCAGCAGCTGGTTTAGCAATCAGCCCCAGCATTTT.